This T cell receptor gamma chain was recorded in a study of gamma delta lymphoproliferative disorders and STAT genes. Overall study: Gamma-chain libraries were built from at least 50 ng of genomic DNA with the LymphoTrack Dx TCRG Assay. For the delta chain, EuroClonality-NGS standard procedure was applied.

Sequencing used genomic DNA taken from PBMCs of patients and controls. General study points: In whole-repertoire clustering, gamma separated patients from controls, unlike delta. Vgamma9-JgammaP and Vdelta2-Ddelta3-Jdelta1 dominated major clones in indolent patients.

With regard to this clone: Its matching antigen is unknown.

The CDR3 loop spans 11 amino acids. CDR1 and CDR2 from the germline V gene are EGSTGY and YDSYTSSV. J lost 8 bases, V lost 4 bases, and 5 bases had no gene match. TCRdb reprocessed the multiplex PCR reads through CATT. This table holds under 2,500 gamma-chain clones, approximately 18% found once. This TCR was recovered from a human donor with gamma-delta T-cell large granular lymphocyte leukemia. V and J are TRGV4 and TRGJ1 or TRGJ2. Because TCRdb records no J gene, it was assigned here through a match of the DNA to germline. The sample taken for sequencing was blood. CDR3 residues: CATWDVHKKLF. CDR3 nucleotides: TGTGCCACCTGGGACGTCCATAAGAAACTCTTT.